These 4 T cell receptor beta chains were sequenced from one sample in a study of T cell changes during pregnancy in multiple sclerosis. Assay: immunoSEQ multiplex PCR; the TCRdb copy retains only in-frame clones and omits some. The sample has 85,000 to 120,000 clones, under 95% seen once. The sample consisted of peripheral blood, taken before pregnancy. These TCRs come from a female donor with multiple sclerosis, enrolled in a pregnancy study.

The genes are TRBV5-1 and TRBJ2-3, with TRBD2 identical over 11 bases. With V trimmed by 4 bases and J by 4 bases, 5 bases remained unmatched. This CDR3 spans 15 amino acids. CDR1 SGHRS and CDR2 YFSETQ come from the germline V gene. CDR3 loop: CASSAMTSGADTQYF. As DNA, the CDR3 is TGCGCCAGCAGCGCAATGACTAGCGGGGCAGATACGCAGTATTTT. Using reference TRBV5-1 and TRBJ2-3 for the parts outside the CDR3, the full variable domain is KAGVTQTPRYLIKTRGQQVTLSCSPISGHRSVSWYQQTPGQGLQFLFEYFSETQRNKGNFPGRFSGRQFSNSRSEMNVSTLELGDSALYLCASSAMTSGADTQYFGPGTRLTVL.

In its sample, this clone was seen once. V usage is TRBV28 and J usage is TRBJ1-5; tentative D call: TRBD1 (6 bases). This CDR3 contains 15 residues. Germline CDR1 reads MDHEN; CDR2 reads SYDVKM. V was pared by 3 bases and J by 2 bases, with 11 bases between. As DNA, the CDR3 is TGTGCCAGCAGTTTTGCAGGGGTTGGCAATCAGCCCCAGCATTTT. Amino acid sequence: CASSFAGVGNQPQHF.

This rearrangement joins TRBV27 to TRBJ2-7; D perhaps matches TRBD2 (6 bases). CDR3 length equals 14 residues. The V gene's germline CDR1 is MNHEY and CDR2 SMNVEV (reference sequence). Deletions cut 3 bases from V and 0 bases from J, with 9 bases between. The CDR3 reads CASSFGDSSYEQYF. For the CDR3, the DNA is TGTGCCAGCAGTTTTGGGGACTCCTCCTACGAGCAGTACTTC.

The rearrangement uses TRBV28 and TRBJ1-1; TRBD1 agrees at 8 bases. The CDR3 is made up of 15 amino acids. The J segment lost 4 bases and the V segment lost 2 bases, leaving 6 bases of the junction unmatched. The germline CDR1 and CDR2 sequences are MDHEN and SYDVKM. As DNA, the CDR3 is TGTGCCAGCAGTTTACCGCAGGGGGCTGTCACTGAAGCTTTCTTT. Protein sequence: CASSLPQGAVTEAFF.